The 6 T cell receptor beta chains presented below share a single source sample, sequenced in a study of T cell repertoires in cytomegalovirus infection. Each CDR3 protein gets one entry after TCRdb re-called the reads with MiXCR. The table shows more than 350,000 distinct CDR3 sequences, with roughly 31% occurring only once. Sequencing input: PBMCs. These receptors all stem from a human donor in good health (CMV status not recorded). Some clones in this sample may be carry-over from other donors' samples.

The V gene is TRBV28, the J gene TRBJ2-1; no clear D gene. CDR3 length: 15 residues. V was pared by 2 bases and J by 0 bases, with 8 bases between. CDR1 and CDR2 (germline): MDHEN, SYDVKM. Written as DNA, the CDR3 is TGTGCCAGCAGTTTAGACATTCTCTCCTACAATGAGCAGTTCTTC. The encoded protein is CASSLDILSYNEQFF.

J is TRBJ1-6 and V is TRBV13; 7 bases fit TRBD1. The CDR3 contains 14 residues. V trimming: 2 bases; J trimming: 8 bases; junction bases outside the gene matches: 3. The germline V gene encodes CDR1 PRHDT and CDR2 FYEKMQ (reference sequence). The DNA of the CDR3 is TGTGCCAGCAGCTTAAACAGGGGTGATTCACCCCTCCACTTT. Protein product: CASSLNRGDSPLHF.

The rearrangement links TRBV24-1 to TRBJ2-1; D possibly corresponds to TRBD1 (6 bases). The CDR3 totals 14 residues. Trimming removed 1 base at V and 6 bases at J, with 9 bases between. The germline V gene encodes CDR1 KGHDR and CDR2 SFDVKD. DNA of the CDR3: TGTGCCACCAGTGATTTTGGACAGACCAATGAGCAGTTCTTC. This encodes CATSDFGQTNEQFF.

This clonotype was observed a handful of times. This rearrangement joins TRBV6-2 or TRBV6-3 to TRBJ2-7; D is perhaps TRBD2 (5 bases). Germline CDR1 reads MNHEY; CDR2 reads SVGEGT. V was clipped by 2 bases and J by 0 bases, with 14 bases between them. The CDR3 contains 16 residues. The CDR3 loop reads CASSYTRHRSSYEQYF. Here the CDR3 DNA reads TGTGCCAGCAGTTACACTAGACACCGAAGCTCCTACGAGCAGTACTTC.

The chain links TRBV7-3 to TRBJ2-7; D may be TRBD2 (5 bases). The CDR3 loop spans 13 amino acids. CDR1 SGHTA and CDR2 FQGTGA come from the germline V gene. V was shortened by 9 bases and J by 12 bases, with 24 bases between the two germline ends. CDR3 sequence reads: CARSPTGNHERYF. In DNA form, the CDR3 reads TGTGCCAGAAGCCCCACGGGGAACCACGAGAGGTACTTC. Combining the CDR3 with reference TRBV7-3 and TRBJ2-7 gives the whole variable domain GAGVSQTPSNKVTEKGKYVELRCDPISGHTALYWYRQSLGQGPEFLIYFQGTGAADDSGLPNDRFFAVRPEGSVSTLKIQRTERGDSAVYLCARSPTGNHERYFGPGTRLTVT.

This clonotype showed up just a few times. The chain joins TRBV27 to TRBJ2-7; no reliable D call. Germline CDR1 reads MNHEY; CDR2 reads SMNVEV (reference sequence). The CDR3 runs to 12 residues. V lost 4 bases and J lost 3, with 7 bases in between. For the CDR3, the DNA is TGTGCCAGCAGTTCCAGGAACTACGAGCAGTACTTC. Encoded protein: CASSSRNYEQYF.